The 24 T cell receptor beta chains below all came from one sample that was sequenced in a study of blood T cells in healthy people across ages. Together with a sample-barcoded 5' primer, a J-beta primer mix was included in a second PCR lasting about 7 to 12 cycles. TCRdb itself ran the 5' RACE reads through MiXCR, one entry per CDR3 protein. This table holds 780,000 or so distinct CDR3 sequences, around 25% found once. The same sample was also studied in work on T cells of mothers and their children.

Input material: blood. Source of these receptors: a boy younger than 18 in good health.

This chain joins TRBV5-5 and TRBJ2-5, with 9 bases matching TRBD1. The CDR3 runs to 17 residues. The ends lost 4 bases at V and 2 bases at J; junction bases unmatched: 12. Germline values: CDR1 SGHKS, CDR2 YYEKEE (reference sequence). CDR3 bases: TGTGCCAGCAGCCAAATATTCCAGACAGGGGGACAAGAGACCCAGTACTTC. Its translation is CASSQIFQTGGQETQYF. Full variable domain (remainder filled in from reference TRBV5-5 and TRBJ2-5): DAGVTQSPTHLIKTRGQQVTLRCSPISGHKSVSWYQQVLGQGPQFIFQYYEKEERGRGNFPDRFSARQFPNYSSELNVNALLLGDSALYLCASSQIFQTGGQETQYFGPGTRLLVL.

The genes are TRBV6-5 and TRBJ2-7, with 9 bases identical to TRBD2. J lost 3 bases, V lost 0 bases, and 6 bases had no gene match. The germline V gene encodes CDR1 MNHEY and CDR2 SVGAGI. The CDR3 extends over 16 amino acids. Written as DNA, the CDR3 is TGTGCCAGCAGTTACTCCCGTTTGCGGGAGGGCTACGAGCAGTACTTC. Amino acid sequence: CASSYSRLREGYEQYF.

J is TRBJ1-4 and V is TRBV6-6; 8 bases fit TRBD1. The V segment lost 5 bases and the J segment 6 bases; nucleotides outside the gene matches: 8. The CDR3 is 15 residues long. Germline CDR1 MNHNY, CDR2 SVGAGI (reference sequence). The CDR3 region has the DNA TGTGCCAGCAGTCGATACAGGGGGGCCGATGAAAAACTGTTTTTT. Amino acid sequence: CASSRYRGADEKLFF.

The chain uses TRBV15 and TRBJ2-1; TRBD1 might be the D (6 bases). Germline loops: CDR1 LNHNV, CDR2 YYDKDF (reference sequence). This CDR3 comprises 17 residues. The V gene lost 5 bases and the J gene lost 0 bases, with 17 bases spanning the gap. Written as DNA, the CDR3 is TGTGCCACCAGCGGAACTCTGACAGGCCGCTCCTACAATGAGCAGTTCTTC. Translating it yields CATSGTLTGRSYNEQFF.

A single count supports this clonotype. One junction end disagrees with the germline gene, perhaps due to a read error. The chain couples TRBV5-1 to TRBJ2-5, with 11 nucleotides matching TRBD2. The CDR3 sequence is 18 residues long. CDR1 SGHRS and CDR2 YFSETQ come from the germline V gene. DNA of the CDR3: TGCGCCAGCAGCCTAAAGTCAGGGACTAGCGGCCAACAAGAGACCCAATACTTC. It specifies CASSLKSGTSGQQETQYF.

The V gene is TRBV13, the J gene TRBJ2-5; 8 bases fit TRBD2. The CDR3 extends over 15 amino acids. Germline V gene data show CDR1 as PRHDT and CDR2 as FYEKMQ (reference sequence). V lost 6 bases to trimming and J lost 11 bases; unmatched junction nucleotides: 17. The CDR3 DNA reads as TGTGCCAGCAGTTCAAACACCGGGACTAGATATGAGCAGTACTTC. Translation gives CASSSNTGTRYEQYF.

The chain combines TRBV5-5 with TRBJ2-5, with D possibly TRBD2 on 6 matching bases. Germline loops: CDR1 SGHKS, CDR2 YYEKEE (reference sequence). The CDR3 length is 14 residues. V was shortened by 4 bases and J by 4 bases, with 14 bases between the two germline ends. The CDR3 loop reads CASSNWGVGETQYF. The CDR3 region has the DNA TGTGCCAGCAGCAACTGGGGGGTGGGAGAGACCCAGTACTTC.

As DNA, the CDR3 is TGTGCCAGCAGCCAGGGACTAGCGGGGGAGCAGTACTTC. It specifies CASSQGLAGEQYF. The chain uses TRBV7-9 and TRBJ2-7; TRBD2 agrees at 13 bases. Trimming removed 5 bases from V and 7 bases from J; junction bases left unmatched: 2. CDR1 SEHNR and CDR2 FQNEAQ come from the germline V gene (reference sequence). CDR3 length: 13 amino acids.

The gene calls are TRBV12-3 or TRBV12-4 and TRBJ2-7, with D possibly called TRBD1 or TRBD2 (6 bases each). Trimming took off 5 bases at V and 5 bases at J, with 19 bases between the two ends. This CDR3 is built from 15 residues. The CDR3 protein is CASSRGGTYFHEQYF. The CDR3 DNA follows: TGTGCCAGCAGTCGAGGGGGGACATACTTTCACGAGCAGTACTTC.

The genes are TRBV12-3 or TRBV12-4 and TRBJ2-6; 7 bases line up with TRBD2. CDR3 length: 19 residues. The ends lost 3 bases at V and 0 bases at J; junction bases unmatched: 11. The CDR3 reads CASSFPREARDSGANVLTF. CDR3 in DNA: TGTGCCAGCAGTTTCCCCCGGGAGGCGCGAGACTCTGGGGCCAACGTCCTGACTTTC.

The chain employs TRBV3-1 and TRBJ2-3, with TRBD2 as a possible D gene (6 bases). The CDR3 sequence is 17 residues long. CDR1 is LGHDT, CDR2 YNNKEL, per germline (reference sequence). V lost 1 base to trimming and J lost 5 bases, with 19 bases between them. The CDR3: CASSQGAGTATQDTQYF. The DNA of the CDR3 is TGTGCCAGCAGCCAAGGGGCGGGAACGGCAACGCAAGATACGCAGTATTTT.

There are a few counts of this clonotype. The V call is TRBV11-2, the J call TRBJ2-4; TRBD2 aligns across 11 bases. J lost 6 bases, V lost 6 bases, and 10 bases had no gene match. Per germline, CDR1 SGHAT and CDR2 FQNNGV. The CDR3 is 16 amino acids. The CDR3 protein is CASRSITGTSGNIQYF. The CDR3 bases are TGTGCCAGCAGATCTATAACGGGGACTAGCGGAAACATTCAGTACTTC.

This clonotype was observed a few times. The chain recombines TRBV29-1 with TRBJ2-2; TRBD1 agrees at 8 bases. The V segment lost 5 bases and the J segment 5 bases; nucleotides outside the gene matches: 4. There are 13 residues in the CDR3. Germline V CDR1 and CDR2: SQVTM, ANQGSEA. This CDR3 is CSVQGARTGELFF. The DNA of the CDR3 is TGCAGCGTTCAGGGGGCGAGAACCGGGGAGCTGTTTTTT.

This chain joins TRBV7-9 and TRBJ1-4; no firm D call. The CDR3 is made up of 16 amino acids. Germline V gene lookup returns CDR1 SEHNR and CDR2 FQNEAQ (reference sequence). V dropped 1 base and J dropped 5 bases, with 14 bases sitting between them. CDR3 coding DNA: TGTGCCAGCAGCTTAGGAGCGGCGGGGAACAATGAAAAACTGTTTTTT. As protein: CASSLGAAGNNEKLFF. The variable domain in full, with the rest retrieved from reference TRBV7-9 and TRBJ1-4, is DTGVSQNPRHKITKRGQNVTFRCDPISEHNRLYWYRQTLGQGPEFLTYFQNEAQLEKSRLLSDRFSAERPKGSFSTLEIQRTEQGDSAMYLCASSLGAAGNNEKLFFGSGTQLSVL.

The sample holds a few counts of this clonotype. The rearrangement uses TRBV5-6 and TRBJ2-2; 7 bases are shared with TRBD2. CDR1 and CDR2 from the germline V gene are SGHDT and YYEEEE. V dropped 2 bases and J dropped 8; count of bases not matched to a gene: 12. The CDR3 is 16 amino acids. The CDR3 region has the DNA TGTGCCAGCAGCTTCGACGCGGGAGATTTTATAGGGGAGCTGTTTTTT. Translating gives CASSFDAGDFIGELFF. Drawing the rest from reference TRBV5-6 and TRBJ2-2, the complete variable domain is DAGVTQSPTHLIKTRGQQVTLRCSPKSGHDTVSWYQQALGQGPQFIFQYYEEEERQRGNFPDRFSGHQFPNYSSELNVNALLLGDSALYLCASSFDAGDFIGELFFGEGSRLTVL.

Points on this clonotype: The junction does not match germline at one end; this may be a read error. The CDR3 coding sequence is TGTTCCAGCAGCTCTATAATCCATGACAGGCCCTACGAGCAGTACTTC. It yields the protein CSSSSIIHDRPYEQYF. The chain uses TRBV7-9 and TRBJ2-7; a weak D match, TRBD1 (6 bases). This CDR3 comprises 16 residues. CDR1 and CDR2 (germline): SEHNR, FQNEAQ (reference sequence).

V usage is TRBV25-1 and J usage is TRBJ1-4; no firm D call. The germline gives CDR1 MGHDK, CDR2 SYGVNS. Deletions cut 1 base from V and 10 bases from J, with 13 bases between. This CDR3 region has 14 residues. CDR3 sequence: CASSESLSRGKLFF. CDR3 bases: TGTGCCAGCAGTGAATCCCTATCCAGAGGAAAACTGTTTTTT. The variable domain in full, completed from reference TRBV25-1 and TRBJ1-4, reads EADIYQTPRYLVIGTGKKITLECSQTMGHDKMYWYQQDPGMELHLIHYSYGVNSTEKGDLSSESTVSRIRTEHFPLTLESARPSHTSQYLCASSESLSRGKLFFGSGTQLSVL.

This clonotype was counted a few times. This CDR3 is CASSLKDRGSYNEQFF. The CDR3 DNA is TGTGCCAGCAGCTTAAAGGACAGGGGCTCCTACAATGAGCAGTTCTTC. V usage is TRBV7-3 and J usage is TRBJ2-1; 9 positions agree with TRBD1. This CDR3 contains 16 residues. The germline V gene encodes CDR1 SGHTA and CDR2 FQGTGA. V lost 1 base, J lost 0 bases, and 1 base stayed unmatched.

This clonotype was detected only a few times. The J gene is TRBJ1-2, the V gene TRBV2; TRBD1 aligns across 9 bases. This CDR3 has 12 amino acids. V lost 7 bases and J lost 6; bases outside the gene matches: 3. The V gene's germline CDR1 is SNHLY and CDR2 FYNNEI. For the CDR3, the DNA is TGTGCCAGCAACCGGGACAGGGATGGCTACACCTTC. Its translation is CASNRDRDGYTF.

This chain joins TRBV30 and TRBJ2-1; no definite D call. The CDR3 contains 12 residues. Germline V gene sequence: CDR1 GTSNPN, CDR2 SVGIG (reference sequence). Trimming pared 0 bases from V and 3 bases from J, leaving 3 bases between. CDR3 amino acids: CAWSVRYNEQFF. DNA of the CDR3: TGTGCCTGGAGTGTGCGCTACAATGAGCAGTTCTTC.

This clonotype was found many times. The gene calls are TRBV29-1 and TRBJ2-7; 11 nucleotides line up with TRBD1. V dropped 6 bases and J dropped 2; count of bases not matched to a gene: 0. Germline CDR1 is SQVTM and CDR2 is ANQGSEA. The length of the CDR3 is 12 residues. DNA for the CDR3: TGCAGCGTGGGACAGGGGGCCTACGAGCAGTACTTC. It translates to CSVGQGAYEQYF.

This clonotype was picked up a small number of times. CDR3 amino acids: CATRDYSYNEQFF. In DNA, the CDR3 is TGTGCCACCCGGGACTACTCCTACAATGAGCAGTTCTTC. The chain combines TRBV15 with TRBJ2-1, with 7 bases fitting TRBD2. This CDR3 is 13 amino acids long. Germline CDR1 reads LNHNV; CDR2 reads YYDKDF (reference sequence). The V segment lost 8 bases and the J segment 0 bases; nucleotides outside the gene matches: 1.

This clonotype was counted between two and nine times. The chain has TRBV7-3 and TRBJ2-1; no clear D gene. Per germline, CDR1 SGHTA and CDR2 FQGTGA. Between the trimmed V and J ends, which lost 3 bases and 6 bases, there was a span of 9 bases. The CDR3 has 13 residues. The CDR3 sequence is CASSFNPSNEQFF. In DNA form, the CDR3 reads TGTGCCAGCAGCTTCAACCCGAGCAATGAGCAGTTCTTC.

J is TRBJ1-6 and V is TRBV7-2, with D hard to call. The CDR3 has 17 residues. Trimming took off 1 base at V and 7 bases at J, with 17 bases between the two ends. Germline V gene data show CDR1 as SGHTA and CDR2 as FQGNSA. CDR3 amino acids: CASSLDRLRVFNSPLHF. DNA of the CDR3: TGTGCCAGCAGCTTAGATCGGCTTAGGGTTTTCAATTCACCCCTCCACTTT. Filled out from reference TRBV7-2 and TRBJ1-6, the complete variable domain reads GAGVSQSPSNKVTEKGKDVELRCDPISGHTALYWYRQSLGQGLEFLIYFQGNSAPDKSGLPSDRFSAERTGGSVSTLTIQRTQQEDSAVYLCASSLDRLRVFNSPLHFGNGTRLTVT.